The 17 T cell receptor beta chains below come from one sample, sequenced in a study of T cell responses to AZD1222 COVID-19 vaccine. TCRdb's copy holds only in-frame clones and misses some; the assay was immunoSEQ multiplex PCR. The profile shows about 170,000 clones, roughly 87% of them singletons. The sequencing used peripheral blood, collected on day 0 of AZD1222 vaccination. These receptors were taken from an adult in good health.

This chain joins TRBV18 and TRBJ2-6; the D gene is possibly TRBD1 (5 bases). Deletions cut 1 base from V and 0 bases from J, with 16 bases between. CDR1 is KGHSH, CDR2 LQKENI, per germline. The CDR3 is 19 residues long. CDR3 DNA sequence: TGTGCCAGCTCACCACATGAAGCAGGGTTGAGCTCTGGGGCCAACGTCCTGACTTTC. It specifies CASSPHEAGLSSGANVLTF.

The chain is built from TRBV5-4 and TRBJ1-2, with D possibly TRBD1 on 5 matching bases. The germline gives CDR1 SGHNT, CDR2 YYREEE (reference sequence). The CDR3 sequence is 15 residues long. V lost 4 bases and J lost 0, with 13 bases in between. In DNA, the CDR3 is TGTGCCAGCAGCCCCGAGGGACCTGCTAACTATGGCTACACCTTC. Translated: CASSPEGPANYGYTF. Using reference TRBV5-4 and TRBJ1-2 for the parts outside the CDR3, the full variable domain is ETGVTQSPTHLIKTRGQQVTLRCSSQSGHNTVSWYQQALGQGPQFIFQYYREEENGRGNFPPRFSGLQFPNYSSELNVNALELDDSALYLCASSPEGPANYGYTFGSGTRLTVV.

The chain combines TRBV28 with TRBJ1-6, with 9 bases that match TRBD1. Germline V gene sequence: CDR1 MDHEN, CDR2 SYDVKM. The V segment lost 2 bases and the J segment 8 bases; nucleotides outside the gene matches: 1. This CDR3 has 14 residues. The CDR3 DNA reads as TGTGCCAGCAGTTTAGGGACAGGGTATTCACCCCTCCACTTT. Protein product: CASSLGTGYSPLHF.

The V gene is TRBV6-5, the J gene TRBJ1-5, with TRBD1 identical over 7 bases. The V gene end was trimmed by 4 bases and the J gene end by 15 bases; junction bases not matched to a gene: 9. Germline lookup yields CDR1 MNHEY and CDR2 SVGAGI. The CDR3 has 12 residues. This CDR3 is CASSSTTGWLHF. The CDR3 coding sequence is TGTGCCAGCAGTTCCACGACAGGGTGGTTGCATTTT.

The CDR3 sequence: CASSHDYGRWGETQYF. The CDR3, as DNA: TGCGCCAGCAGCCATGACTACGGGAGGTGGGGGGAGACCCAGTACTTC. The rearrangement joins TRBV4-1 to TRBJ2-5; 7 nucleotides agree with TRBD2. Unmatched junction bases numbered 12, after V lost 3 bases and J lost 5 bases. CDR1 is MGHRA and CDR2 is YSYEKL in the germline V gene. This CDR3 region has 16 residues.

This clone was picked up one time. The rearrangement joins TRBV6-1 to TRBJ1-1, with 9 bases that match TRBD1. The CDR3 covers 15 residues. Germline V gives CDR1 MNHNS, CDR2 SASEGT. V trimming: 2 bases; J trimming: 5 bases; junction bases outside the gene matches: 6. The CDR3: CASSEPGQGVTEAFF. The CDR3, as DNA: TGTGCCAGCAGTGAACCGGGACAGGGTGTAACTGAAGCTTTCTTT.

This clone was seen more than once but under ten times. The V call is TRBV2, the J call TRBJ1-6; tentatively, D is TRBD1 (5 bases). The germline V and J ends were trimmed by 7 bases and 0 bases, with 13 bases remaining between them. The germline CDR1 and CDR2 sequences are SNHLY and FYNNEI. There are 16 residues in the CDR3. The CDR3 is CASTTGSSSYNSPLHF. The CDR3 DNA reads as TGTGCCAGCACAACAGGATCCAGCTCCTATAATTCACCCCTCCACTTT.

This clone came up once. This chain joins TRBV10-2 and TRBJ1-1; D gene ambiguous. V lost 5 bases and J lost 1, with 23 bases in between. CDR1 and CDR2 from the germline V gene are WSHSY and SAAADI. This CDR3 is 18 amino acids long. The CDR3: CASSLFFRAPGSNTEAFF. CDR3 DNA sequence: TGCGCCAGCAGTTTGTTTTTTCGGGCACCTGGATCGAACACTGAAGCTTTCTTT.

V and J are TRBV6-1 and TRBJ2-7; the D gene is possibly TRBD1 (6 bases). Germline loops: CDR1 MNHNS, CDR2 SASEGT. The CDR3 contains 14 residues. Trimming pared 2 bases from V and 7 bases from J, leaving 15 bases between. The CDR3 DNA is TGTGCCAGCAGTGAATCTGGGGGCGGTTTGGAGCAGTACTTC. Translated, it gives CASSESGGGLEQYF.

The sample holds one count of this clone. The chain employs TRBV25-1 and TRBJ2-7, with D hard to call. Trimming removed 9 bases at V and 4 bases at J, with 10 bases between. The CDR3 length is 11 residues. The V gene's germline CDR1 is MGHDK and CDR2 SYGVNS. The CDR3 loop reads CASQSNYEQYF. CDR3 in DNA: TGTGCCAGTCAATCAAATTACGAGCAGTACTTC.

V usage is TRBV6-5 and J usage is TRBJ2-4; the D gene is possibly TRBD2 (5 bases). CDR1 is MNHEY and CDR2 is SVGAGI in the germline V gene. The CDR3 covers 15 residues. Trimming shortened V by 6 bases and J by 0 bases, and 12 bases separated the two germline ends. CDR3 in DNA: TGTGCCAGCAGCCCCTTCGGGGTAGCCAAAAACATTCAGTACTTC. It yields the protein CASSPFGVAKNIQYF.

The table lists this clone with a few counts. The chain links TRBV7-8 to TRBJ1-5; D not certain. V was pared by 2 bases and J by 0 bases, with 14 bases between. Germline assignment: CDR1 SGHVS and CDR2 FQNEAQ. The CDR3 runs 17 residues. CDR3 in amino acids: CASSLSSGLHSNQPQHF. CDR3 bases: TGTGCCAGCAGCTTATCCTCGGGCCTGCATAGCAATCAGCCCCAGCATTTT.

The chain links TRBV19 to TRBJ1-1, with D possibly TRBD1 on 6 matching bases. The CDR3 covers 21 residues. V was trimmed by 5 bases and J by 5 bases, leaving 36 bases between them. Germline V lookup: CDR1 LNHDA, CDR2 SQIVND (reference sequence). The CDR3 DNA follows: TGTGCCAGTAGTCCCGGTTATTTCTCAGGGGCGGGACGGGACGGGTGGACTGAAGCTTTCTTT. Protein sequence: CASSPGYFSGAGRDGWTEAFF.

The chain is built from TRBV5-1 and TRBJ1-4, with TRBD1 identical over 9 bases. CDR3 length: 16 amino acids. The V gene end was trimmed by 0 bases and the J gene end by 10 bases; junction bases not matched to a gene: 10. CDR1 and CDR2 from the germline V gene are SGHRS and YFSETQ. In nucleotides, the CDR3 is TGCGCCAGCAGCTTGGGGCAACAGGGGGCGCAAGGAAAACTGTTTTTT. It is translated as CASSLGQQGAQGKLFF.

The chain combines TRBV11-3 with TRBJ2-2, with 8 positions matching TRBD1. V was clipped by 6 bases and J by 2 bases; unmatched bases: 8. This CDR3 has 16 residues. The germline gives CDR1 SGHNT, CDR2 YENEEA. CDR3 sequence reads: CASRRTGPTNTGELFF. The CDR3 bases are TGTGCCAGCAGACGGACAGGGCCAACCAACACCGGGGAGCTGTTTTTT.

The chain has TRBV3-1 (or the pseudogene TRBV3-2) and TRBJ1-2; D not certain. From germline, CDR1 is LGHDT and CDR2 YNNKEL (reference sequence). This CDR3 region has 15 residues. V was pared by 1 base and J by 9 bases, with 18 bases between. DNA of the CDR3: TGTGCCAGCAGCCAAGGGGCCGCTAGGGAGACCAGCTACACCTTC. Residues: CASSQGAARETSYTF.

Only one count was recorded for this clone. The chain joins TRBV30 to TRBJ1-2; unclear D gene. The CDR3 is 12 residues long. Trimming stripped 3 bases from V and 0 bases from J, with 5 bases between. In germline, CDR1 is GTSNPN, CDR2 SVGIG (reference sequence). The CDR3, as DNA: TGTGCCTGGAGGGTAACTAACTATGGCTACACCTTC. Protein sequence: CAWRVTNYGYTF.